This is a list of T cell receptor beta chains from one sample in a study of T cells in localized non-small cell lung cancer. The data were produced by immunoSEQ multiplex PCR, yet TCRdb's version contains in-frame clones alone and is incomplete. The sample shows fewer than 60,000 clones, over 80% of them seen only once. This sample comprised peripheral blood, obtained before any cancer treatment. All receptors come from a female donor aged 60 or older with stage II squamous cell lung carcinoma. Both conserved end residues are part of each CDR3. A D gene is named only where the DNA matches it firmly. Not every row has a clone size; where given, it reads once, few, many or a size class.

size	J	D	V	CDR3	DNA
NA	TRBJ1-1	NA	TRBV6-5	CASSRGHLNTEAFF	TGTGCCAGCAGTAGAGGGCATCTGAACACTGAAGCTTTCTTT
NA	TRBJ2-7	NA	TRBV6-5	CASSSGRGGYEQYF	TGTGCCAGCAGTTCTGGCAGGGGCGGATACGAGCAGTACTTC
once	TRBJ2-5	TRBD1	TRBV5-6	CASSWGQRDQTQYF	TGTGCCAGCAGCTGGGGACAGCGAGATCAGACCCAGTACTTC
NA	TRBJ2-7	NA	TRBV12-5	CASGVHLGEQYF	TGTGCTAGTGGGGTTCACTTGGGCGAGCAGTACTTC
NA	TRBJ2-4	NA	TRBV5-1	CASSLGPAKNIQYF	TGCGCCAGCAGCTTAGGGCCCGCCAAAAACATTCAGTACTTC
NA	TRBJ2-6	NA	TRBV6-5	CASSYSQTGANVLTF	TGTGCCAGCAGTTACTCCCAGACTGGGGCCAACGTCCTGACTTTC
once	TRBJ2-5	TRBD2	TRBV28	CASSFSGAQETQYF	TGTGCCAGCAGTTTTAGCGGGGCACAAGAGACCCAGTACTTC
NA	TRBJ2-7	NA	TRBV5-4	CASSLAGSYEQYF	TGTGCCAGCAGCTTGGCCGGGTCCTACGAGCAGTACTTC
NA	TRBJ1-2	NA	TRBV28	CASTPGGGYYGYTF	TGTGCCAGCACCCCGGGCGGGGGCTACTATGGCTACACCTTC
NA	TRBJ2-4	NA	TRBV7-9	CASSVDLKNIQYF	TGTGCCAGCAGCGTGGACCTAAAAAACATTCAGTACTTC
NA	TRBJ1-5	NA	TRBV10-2	CASSRGPGRDQPQHF	TGCGCCAGCAGTAGAGGGCCGGGGAGAGATCAGCCCCAGCATTTT
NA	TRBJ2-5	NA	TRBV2	CASSAQAQETQYF	TGTGCCAGCAGTGCCCAGGCACAAGAGACCCAGTACTTC
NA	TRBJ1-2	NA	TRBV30	CAWSVRGNGYTF	TGTGCCTGGAGTGTACGGGGAAATGGCTACACCTTC
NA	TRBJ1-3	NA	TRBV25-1	CASSDVGGNTIYF	TGTGCCAGCAGTGACGTAGGCGGAAACACCATATATTTT
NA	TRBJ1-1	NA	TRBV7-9	CASSLEGGVATEAFF	TGTGCCAGCAGCTTAGAAGGGGGAGTGGCCACTGAAGCTTTCTTT
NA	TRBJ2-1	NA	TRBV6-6	CASSYLRGDEQFF	TGTGCCAGCAGTTACCTCAGGGGCGATGAGCAGTTCTTC
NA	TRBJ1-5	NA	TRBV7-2	CASSSYNQPQHF	TGTGCCAGCAGCTCCTACAATCAGCCCCAGCATTTT
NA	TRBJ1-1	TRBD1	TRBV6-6	CASSYGQGRGTEAFF	TGTGCCAGCAGTTATGGACAGGGGAGAGGCACTGAAGCTTTCTTT
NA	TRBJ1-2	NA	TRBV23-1	CASRGPPGDGYTF	TGCGCCAGCAGAGGGCCTCCTGGGGATGGCTACACCTTC
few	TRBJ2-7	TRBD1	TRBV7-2	CASSLGGQRYEQYF	TGTGCCAGCAGCTTAGGGGGACAGAGATACGAGCAGTACTTC
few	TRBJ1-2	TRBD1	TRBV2	CASSTGQSYGYTF	TGTGCCAGCAGTACGGGACAGAGCTATGGCTACACCTTC
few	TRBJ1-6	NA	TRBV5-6	CASSERSSYNSPLHF	TGTGCCAGCAGCGAACGGAGCTCCTATAATTCACCCCTCCACTTT
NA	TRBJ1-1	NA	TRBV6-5	CASSYSHGTEAFF	TGTGCCAGCAGTTACTCTCACGGCACTGAAGCTTTCTTT
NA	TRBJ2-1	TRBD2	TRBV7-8	CASSSAGGTTGEQFF	TGTGCCAGCAGCTCAGCGGGGGGGACGACGGGTGAGCAGTTCTTC
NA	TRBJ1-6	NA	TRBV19	CASSLRDNLGNSPLHF	TGTGCCAGTAGTCTCCGGGACAACCTGGGGAATTCACCCCTCCACTTT
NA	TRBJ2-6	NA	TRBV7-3	CASSLRAGANVLTF	TGTGCCAGCAGCTTGAGAGCTGGGGCCAACGTCCTGACTTTC
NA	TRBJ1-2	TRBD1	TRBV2	CASSGRQGVLANYGYTF	TGTGCCAGCAGTGGTAGACAGGGGGTCTTAGCTAACTATGGCTACACCTTC
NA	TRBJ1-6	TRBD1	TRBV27	CASYRGLGSPLHF	TGTGCCAGTTACAGGGGGCTAGGTTCACCCCTCCACTTT
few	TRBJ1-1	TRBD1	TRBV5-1	CASSLAGTGAFF	TGCGCCAGCAGCTTGGCGGGGACAGGAGCTTTCTTT
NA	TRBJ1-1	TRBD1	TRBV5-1	CASRPTGTVNTEAFF	TGCGCCAGCAGACCTACCGGGACAGTGAACACTGAAGCTTTCTTT
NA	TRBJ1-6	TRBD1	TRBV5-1	CASSPGGRSYNSPLHF	TGCGCCAGCAGCCCAGGGGGCAGGAGTTATAATTCACCCCTCCACTTT
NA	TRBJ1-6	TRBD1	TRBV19	CASSTSGTGNLINSPLHF	TGTGCCAGTAGTACATCCGGGACAGGGAATCTTATTAATTCACCCCTCCACTTT
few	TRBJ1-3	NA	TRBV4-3	CASSQELSPGSGNTIYF	TGCGCCAGCAGCCAAGAACTCTCCCCGGGCTCTGGAAACACCATATATTTT
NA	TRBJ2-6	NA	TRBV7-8	CASSLVGDSGANVLTF	TGTGCCAGCAGCTTAGTGGGCGACTCTGGGGCCAACGTCCTGACTTTC
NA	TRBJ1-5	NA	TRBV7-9	CASSLEGIQPQHF	TGTGCCAGCAGCTTAGAAGGGATCCAGCCCCAGCATTTT
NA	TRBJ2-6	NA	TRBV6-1	CASRGSGANVLTF	TGTGCCAGCAGAGGGAGTGGGGCCAACGTCCTGACTTTC
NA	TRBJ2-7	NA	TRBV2	CASSGSAEQYF	TGTGCCAGCAGTGGGTCGGCCGAGCAGTACTTC